The 29 T cell receptor beta chains in this list originate from one sample, sequenced in a study of Ad26.COV2.S vaccination and SARS-CoV-2 variants. Treatment noted: some 19 received Ad26.COV2.S at low or high dose, single or two shots; about 5 received placebo; per-sample allocation not given. Sampling was done on day 63 after the first vaccine or placebo injection. Profiling relied on immunoSEQ multiplex PCR, and the TCRdb table lists in-frame clones only, not all of them. The data contain roughly 700,000 clones, 89% of them singletons. The sequencing here drew on peripheral blood, taken in a trial of Ad26.COV2.S vaccine versus placebo. The receptors stem from a person between 18 and 59 years old who received the Ad26.COV2.S COVID-19 vaccine or a placebo.

The V call is TRBV19, the J call TRBJ2-7; 7 bases are shared with TRBD1. V shed 3 bases, J shed 2 bases, and the junction held 4 bases outside the gene matches. The CDR3 sequence is 14 residues long. Germline V gives CDR1 LNHDA, CDR2 SQIVND (reference sequence). The CDR3 here is CASSISTGPYEQYF. In DNA, the CDR3 is TGTGCCAGTAGTATCTCGACAGGGCCCTACGAGCAGTACTTC.

The V call is TRBV7-2, the J call TRBJ1-1; D is possibly TRBD1 (6 bases). The CDR3 length is 13 residues. Germline loops: CDR1 SGHTA, CDR2 FQGNSA. Deletions cut 2 bases from V and 7 bases from J, with 11 bases between. The CDR3 is CASSLQGFGEAFF. DNA for the CDR3: TGTGCCAGCAGCTTACAGGGGTTTGGTGAAGCTTTCTTT.

The chain combines TRBV14 with TRBJ1-4, with D possibly matching TRBD1 (5 bases). Germline CDR1 is SGHDN and CDR2 is FVKESK. Trimming took 1 base from V and 10 from J, leaving 7 bases between them. The CDR3 loop spans 12 amino acids. CDR3 bases: TGTGCCAGCAGCCAAGCAGGGCGAAAACTGTTTTTT. Translating gives CASSQAGRKLFF.

The chain has TRBV6-5 and TRBJ2-1; 8 bases align to TRBD2. The J segment lost 5 bases and the V segment lost 5 bases, leaving 8 bases of the junction unmatched. The CDR3 totals 15 residues. Looked up from germline, CDR1 is MNHEY and CDR2 is SVGAGI. This CDR3 reads CASSTRAGVNNEQFF. CDR3 nucleotide sequence: TGTGCCAGCAGTACCCGAGCGGGAGTAAACAATGAGCAGTTCTTC.

The chain couples TRBV10-3 to TRBJ2-1; 7 nucleotides agree with TRBD2. The V and J ends lost 0 bases and 6 bases, in that order; junction bases with no gene match: 8. The CDR3 runs 16 residues. CDR1 is ENHRY and CDR2 is SYGVKD in the germline V gene. The CDR3 region is CAISESSSGNRNEQFF. CDR3 in DNA: TGTGCCATCAGTGAGTCATCGAGCGGGAATCGCAATGAGCAGTTCTTC.

With respect to this clone: Other DNA sequences in the same sample also yield this CDR3. J is TRBJ1-1 and V is TRBV6-5; D call uncertain. The CDR3 spans 11 residues. CDR1 and CDR2 from the germline V gene are MNHEY and SVGAGI. The V end lost 0 bases, the J end lost 8 bases, and 4 bases lay between the germline ends. The DNA for the CDR3 is TGTGCCAGCAGTTACTCGGGGGAAGCTTTCTTT. It is translated as CASSYSGEAFF.

This chain joins TRBV4-3 and TRBJ1-2; a possible D gene is TRBD1 (6 bases). Germline CDR1 LGHNA, CDR2 YSLEER. Trimming stripped 0 bases from V and 4 bases from J, with 15 bases between. The CDR3 is 16 amino acids. The CDR3 protein is CASSQDTTGLGYGYTF. In nucleotides, the CDR3 is TGCGCCAGCAGCCAAGATACGACAGGACTTGGCTATGGCTACACCTTC.

This chain joins TRBV5-6 and TRBJ1-2, with 8 bases aligning to TRBD1. Looked up from germline, CDR1 is SGHDT and CDR2 is YYEEEE. The CDR3 totals 16 residues. V was pared by 0 bases and J by 4 bases, with 8 bases of the junction left unmatched. The CDR3 nucleotides are TGTGCCAGCAGCTTGGCGGGGGGACAGGCCGCCTATGGCTACACCTTC. Translated: CASSLAGGQAAYGYTF.

The sample holds one count of this clone. The chain recombines TRBV5-1 with TRBJ2-5; 8 positions agree with TRBD1. Germline-derived CDR1 and CDR2 are SGHRS and YFSETQ. CDR3 length: 14 amino acids. The V gene end was trimmed by 0 bases and the J gene end by 5 bases; junction bases not matched to a gene: 3. The CDR3 sequence is CASSLGTGPETQYF. In DNA form, the CDR3 reads TGCGCCAGCAGCTTGGGGACAGGGCCGGAGACCCAGTACTTC.

The V gene is TRBV6-5, the J gene TRBJ2-7, with D unresolved. The CDR3 loop spans 14 amino acids. The ends were cut back, 0 bases at V and 6 bases at J, with 12 bases in the middle. Germline CDR1 and CDR2: MNHEY and SVGAGI. The CDR3 DNA reads as TGTGCCAGCAGTTACTCGATGGGTCCCCTCGAGCAGTACTTC. Translating it yields CASSYSMGPLEQYF.

The CDR3 is CASSYVRAGLSNQPQHF. The CDR3 nucleotides are TGTGCCAGCAGTTACGTTCGGGCAGGGCTTAGCAATCAGCCCCAGCATTTT. The J gene is TRBJ1-5, the V gene TRBV6-2 or TRBV6-3; D perhaps matches TRBD1 (5 bases). The ends were cut back, 2 bases at V and 0 bases at J, with 14 bases in the middle. CDR1 is MNHEY, CDR2 SVGEGT, per germline. The CDR3 is 17 amino acids.

In nucleotides, the CDR3 is TGTGCCAGCAGTAGAAAGCGGGACACCATCTCTGGCTACACCTTC. Encoded protein: CASSRKRDTISGYTF. The chain has TRBV6-5 and TRBJ1-2; D is possibly TRBD1 (6 bases). Germline V gives CDR1 MNHEY, CDR2 SVGAGI. This CDR3 is 15 amino acids long. Trimming removed 5 bases at V and 7 bases at J, with 20 bases between.

The chain employs TRBV4-2 and TRBJ2-7, with unresolved D. CDR3 length: 12 residues. Trimming removed 0 bases from V and 4 bases from J, with 4 bases in between. Germline V gene sequence: CDR1 LGHNA, CDR2 YNFKEQ. This CDR3 reads CASSQDTYEQYF. The DNA of the CDR3 is TGTGCCAGCAGCCAAGATACTTACGAGCAGTACTTC.

The chain employs TRBV7-3 and TRBJ2-3; D possibly corresponds to TRBD1 (6 bases). The CDR3 loop spans 14 amino acids. Per the germline V gene, CDR1 is SGHTA and CDR2 is FQGTGA. Trimming took off 5 bases at V and 4 bases at J, with 13 bases between the two ends. DNA for the CDR3: TGTGCCAGCAGCCCGTGGACAGACGCAGATACGCAGTATTTT. Its protein is CASSPWTDADTQYF.

This chain uses TRBV19 with TRBJ1-1; no definite D call. V was clipped by 6 bases and J by 6 bases, with 14 bases between them. This CDR3 has 13 amino acids. Germline-derived CDR1 and CDR2 are LNHDA and SQIVND (reference sequence). The CDR3 DNA is TGTGCCAGTAGGGAAAGGGTGGACGCTGAAGCTTTCTTT. Its translation is CASRERVDAEAFF.

This clone has a single count. V gene TRBV7-9 combines with J gene TRBJ1-1; D call uncertain. CDR1 SEHNR and CDR2 FQNEAQ come from the germline V gene (reference sequence). The CDR3 is made up of 12 amino acids. Trimming pared 2 bases from V and 3 bases from J, leaving 4 bases between. CDR3 nucleotide sequence: TGTGCCAGCAGCTTAAGGTACACTGAAGCTTTCTTT. Translation: CASSLRYTEAFF. The entire variable domain, with the rest obtained from reference TRBV7-9 and TRBJ1-1, is as follows: DTGVSQNPRHKITKRGQNVTFRCDPISEHNRLYWYRQTLGQGPEFLTYFQNEAQLEKSRLLSDRFSAERPKGSFSTLEIQRTEQGDSAMYLCASSLRYTEAFFGQGTRLTVV.

J is TRBJ2-3 and V is TRBV7-2; D is perhaps TRBD1 or TRBD2 (5 bases each). The CDR3 consists of 13 residues. Trimming stripped 4 bases from V and 4 bases from J, with 9 bases between. Germline values: CDR1 SGHTA, CDR2 FQGNSA. CDR3 DNA: TGTGCCAGCAGCTCGCTGGGACCAGATACGCAGTATTTT. Residues: CASSSLGPDTQYF. Full variable domain (missing parts from reference TRBV7-2 and TRBJ2-3): GAGVSQSPSNKVTEKGKDVELRCDPISGHTALYWYRQSLGQGLEFLIYFQGNSAPDKSGLPSDRFSAERTGGSVSTLTIQRTQQEDSAVYLCASSSLGPDTQYFGPGTRLTVL.

This chain uses TRBV10-3 with TRBJ2-3; TRBD2 matches at 7 bases. Germline V lookup: CDR1 ENHRY, CDR2 SYGVKD. V shed 11 bases, J shed 3 bases, and the junction held 17 bases outside the gene matches. The CDR3 length is 16 residues. The CDR3 here is CAGSEAGRAGTDTQYF. In DNA form, the CDR3 reads TGTGCCGGATCCGAAGCGGGGAGGGCCGGGACAGATACGCAGTATTTT.

CDR3 in DNA: TGCGCCAGCAGCTCAGATGGACAGAATGAAAAACTGTTTTTT. Amino acids: CASSSDGQNEKLFF. The rearrangement links TRBV5-1 to TRBJ1-4; possible D gene TRBD1, 6 bases. There are 14 residues in the CDR3. Deletions cut 3 bases from V and 5 bases from J, with 11 bases between. Per germline, CDR1 SGHRS and CDR2 YFSETQ.

J is TRBJ2-5 and V is TRBV7-2; TRBD2 matches at 10 bases. The germline V gene has CDR1 SGHTA and CDR2 FQGNSA. CDR3 length equals 15 residues. V shed 6 bases and J 5 bases; nucleotides not matched to a gene: 9. The CDR3 region has the DNA TGTGCCAGCAGTTCCGGACTAGCGGAGTGGGAGACCCAGTACTTC. Residues: CASSSGLAEWETQYF.

The chain uses TRBV30 and TRBJ2-7, with D possibly called TRBD1 or TRBD2 (6 bases each). CDR1 and CDR2 (germline): GTSNPN, SVGIG (reference sequence). V was cut by 3 bases and J by 0 bases, with 12 bases left in between. The length of the CDR3 is 14 residues. CDR3 DNA sequence: TGTGCCTGGAGGGGGGGCCGTTACTCCTACGAGCAGTACTTC. Translated: CAWRGGRYSYEQYF.

The rearrangement joins TRBV19 to TRBJ1-5, with D unresolved. Germline values: CDR1 LNHDA, CDR2 SQIVND (reference sequence). This CDR3 is 14 amino acids long. With 1 base removed from V and 5 bases from J, the gap between germline ends came to 9 bases. The CDR3 protein is CASSIATSDQPQHF. The CDR3 DNA reads TGTGCCAGTAGTATAGCCACATCGGATCAGCCCCAGCATTTT.

This chain joins TRBV11-2 and TRBJ1-6; D perhaps matches TRBD1 (5 bases). Trimming took 0 bases from V and 6 from J, leaving 12 bases between them. The CDR3 contains 16 residues. From germline, CDR1 is SGHAT and CDR2 FQNNGV. The CDR3 nucleotides are TGTGCCAGCAGCTTAGATCTACAGGTGCCTAATTCACCCCTCCACTTT. Residues: CASSLDLQVPNSPLHF.

The V call is TRBV24-1, the J call TRBJ2-2; a weak D match, TRBD2 (6 bases). The CDR3 extends over 16 amino acids. Germline CDR1 and CDR2: KGHDR and SFDVKD. V was clipped by 9 bases and J by 1 base, with 17 bases between them. The CDR3 is CATSKPGLVNTGELFF. The CDR3 coding sequence is TGTGCCACCTCCAAACCGGGACTGGTGAACACCGGGGAGCTGTTTTTT.

V gene TRBV10-3 combines with J gene TRBJ2-3, with unresolved D. Germline V CDR1 and CDR2: ENHRY, SYGVKD. V was clipped by 6 bases and J by 0 bases, with 7 bases between them. CDR3 size: 13 residues. In DNA, the CDR3 is TGTGCCATCAGGGGTGGGAGCACAGATACGCAGTATTTT. Its translation: CAIRGGSTDTQYF.

This clone was recorded a few times. This rearrangement joins TRBV10-3 to TRBJ2-7; D not certain. Trimming removed 3 bases from V and 2 bases from J, with 17 bases in between. The germline gives CDR1 ENHRY, CDR2 SYGVKD. The CDR3 spans 16 residues. DNA of the CDR3: TGTGCCATCAGTGAAATTGGGCACCCTGTACCCTACGAGCAGTACTTC. Translated: CAISEIGHPVPYEQYF.

The genes are TRBV4-2 and TRBJ2-2, with a possible D match to TRBD1 (5 bases). V was trimmed by 0 bases and J by 0 bases, leaving 14 bases between them. CDR3 length: 18 residues. CDR1 and CDR2 (germline): LGHNA, YNFKEQ. This CDR3 is CASSQDRWGSPNTGELFF. Here the CDR3 DNA reads TGTGCCAGCAGCCAAGATCGTTGGGGCAGCCCGAACACCGGGGAGCTGTTTTTT.

The chain combines TRBV3-1 (or the pseudogene TRBV3-2) with TRBJ2-6, with D unclear. This CDR3 is built from 14 residues. CDR1 LGHDT and CDR2 YNNKEL come from the germline V gene (reference sequence). Trimming stripped 2 bases from V and 0 bases from J, with 2 bases between. The CDR3 protein is CASSQSSGANVLTF. CDR3 coding DNA: TGTGCCAGCAGCCAAAGCTCTGGGGCCAACGTCCTGACTTTC.

CDR3 sequence (DNA): TGCAGCGCCGGACAGGGGGCGAACACTGAAGCTTTCTTT. Translating gives CSAGQGANTEAFF. J is TRBJ1-1 and V is TRBV29-1, with 11 nucleotides matching TRBD1. The germline gives CDR1 SQVTM, CDR2 ANQGSEA. The CDR3 covers 13 residues. The ends lost 7 bases at V and 1 base at J; junction bases unmatched: 2.